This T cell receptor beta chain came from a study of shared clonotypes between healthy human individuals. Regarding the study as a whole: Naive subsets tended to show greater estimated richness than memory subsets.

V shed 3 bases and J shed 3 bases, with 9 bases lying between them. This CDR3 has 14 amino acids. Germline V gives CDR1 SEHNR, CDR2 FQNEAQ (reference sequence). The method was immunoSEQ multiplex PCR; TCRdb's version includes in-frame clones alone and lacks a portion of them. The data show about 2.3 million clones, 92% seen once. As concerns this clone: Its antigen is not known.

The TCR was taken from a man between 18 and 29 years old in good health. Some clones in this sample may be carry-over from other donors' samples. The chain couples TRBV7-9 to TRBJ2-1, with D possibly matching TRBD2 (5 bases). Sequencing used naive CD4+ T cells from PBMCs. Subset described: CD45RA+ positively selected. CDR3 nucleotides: TGTGCCAGCAGCTTTTCTAGCAACTACAATGAGCAGTTCTTC. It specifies CASSFSSNYNEQFF.